This T cell receptor beta chain was retrieved from a study of blood T cell repertoires in COVID-19. In germline, CDR1 is SNHLY, CDR2 FYNNEI. The CDR3 is 15 residues long. With 6 bases clipped from V and 4 bases from J, the junction kept 7 bases outside the gene matches. Data came from immunoSEQ multiplex PCR; TCRdb stores just in-frame clones and leaves some out. The sample has more than 20,000 clones, about 90% seen once. The sample comprised peripheral blood. This receptor was identified in a man aged 65 to 79 with acute or convalescent COVID-19. The chain combines TRBV2 with TRBJ1-4; 8 bases are shared with TRBD1. CDR3 nucleotides: TGTGCCAGCAGAATAAGGACAGGGTATAATGAAAAACTGTTTTTT. Protein: CASRIRTGYNEKLFF.